This TCR beta chain came from a study of blood T cell repertoires in COVID-19. The overall study: In each case, the material was cDNA or gDNA derived from T cells, B-cell-depleted T cells, or PBMCs.

Original processing notes: Scientists estimated how many nucleated cells there were by amplifying reference gene primers. Repertoires were generated with immunoSEQ multiplex PCR, while TCRdb's copy carries only in-frame clones and drops some. V and J calls and clone size come straight from that table; D and trimming were deduced from the DNA. The sample consists of approximately 130,000 clones, 80% to 90% of them appearing once. This CDR3 spans 16 amino acids. Germline-derived CDR1 and CDR2 are MNHNY and SVGAGI (reference sequence). Remarks on this clone: Germline is not matched at one junction end, which may reflect a read error.

The chain couples TRBV6-6 to TRBJ1-2; 7 bases agree with TRBD1. This receptor was taken from a man in his sixties or seventies with active or convalescent COVID-19. The sequenced sample was peripheral blood. As DNA, the CDR3 is TGTGCCAGCAGTAACTCTCCTCGGGACAGAAACTATGGCTACACCTTC. It is translated as CASSNSPRDRNYGYTF.